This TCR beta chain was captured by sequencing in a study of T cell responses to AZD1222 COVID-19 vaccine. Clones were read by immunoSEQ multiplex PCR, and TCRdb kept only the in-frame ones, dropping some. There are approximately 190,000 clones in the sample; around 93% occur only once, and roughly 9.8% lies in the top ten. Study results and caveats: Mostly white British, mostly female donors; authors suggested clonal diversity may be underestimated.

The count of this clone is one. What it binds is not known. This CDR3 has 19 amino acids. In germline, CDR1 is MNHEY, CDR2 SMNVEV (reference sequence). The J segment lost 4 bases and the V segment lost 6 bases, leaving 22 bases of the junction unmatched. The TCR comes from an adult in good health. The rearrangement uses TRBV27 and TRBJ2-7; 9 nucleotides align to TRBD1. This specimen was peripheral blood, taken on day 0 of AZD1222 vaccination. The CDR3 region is CASRPNRDRAHPSNYEQYF. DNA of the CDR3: TGTGCCAGCAGACCCAACCGGGACAGGGCCCATCCCAGCAATTACGAGCAGTACTTC.